This T cell receptor beta chain was observed in a study of cytomegalovirus exposure and HLA in healthy donors. Study conclusions and caveats: Most TCR beta V segments were productive about 87% or about 30% of the time in an earlier analysis.

The PCR employed 60 Vbeta primers together with 13 Jbeta primers. Libraries were prepared by immunoSEQ multiplex PCR; TCRdb keeps only in-frame clonotypes and omits some of them. Of 130,000 to 150,000 clones detected, roughly 62% appear once; the ten largest clones hold about 4.5%. Germline values: CDR1 SGHRS, CDR2 YFSETQ. Unmatched junction bases numbered 11, after V lost 2 bases and J lost 4 bases. The CDR3 spans 17 residues. In this sample, this clone turned up a few times. Its antigen remains unknown. Material for sequencing was PBMCs. V usage is TRBV5-1 and J usage is TRBJ2-5; 10 nucleotides match TRBD1. The receptor comes from a man aged 55 to 70 in good health and CMV-seronegative. The CDR3 DNA is TGCGCCAGCAGCTTCCTTCTAGACAGGGGGCGAGGAGAGACCCAGTACTTC. Translation gives CASSFLLDRGRGETQYF.